Following are 8 T cell receptor beta chains from one sample sequenced in a study of T cells in Graves' hyperthyroidism and ophthalmopathy. Regions amplified from RNA transcripts were the TCR beta CDR3 regions. When the TCR CDR3 underwent first-round RT-PCR, the HTBI primer set was used. TCRdb reanalysed the multiplex PCR reads using MiXCR and keeps one entry per CDR3 protein. The table shows roughly 520,000 distinct CDR3 sequences, with around 24% occurring only once. Sequencing input: blood. These receptors were taken from a young woman with Graves' ophthalmopathy.

This clonotype was seen at least ten times. This rearrangement joins TRBV7-2 to TRBJ2-7; D uncertain. Germline V gene sequence: CDR1 SGHTA, CDR2 FQGNSA. The germline V and J ends were trimmed by 4 bases and 2 bases, with 12 bases remaining between them. The CDR3 is made up of 14 amino acids. The CDR3 sequence is CASSSALGTYEQYF. The CDR3 DNA follows: TGTGCCAGCAGCTCCGCCCTAGGAACCTACGAGCAGTACTTC.

This sequence joins TRBV6-1 and TRBJ1-5; 10 bases fit TRBD1. This CDR3 region has 16 residues. J lost 6 bases, V lost 4 bases, and 9 bases had no gene match. Looked up from germline, CDR1 is MNHNS and CDR2 is SASEGT. CDR3 in DNA: TGTGCCAGCAGTGCAGCCGGGACAGGGGTCAGTCAGCCCCAGCATTTT. This codes for CASSAAGTGVSQPQHF.

Many counts were recorded for this clonotype. The gene calls are TRBV6-1 and TRBJ2-5; D gene uncertain. Germline lookup yields CDR1 MNHNS and CDR2 SASEGT. Trimming left V 5 bases short and J 2 bases short, with 9 bases between. This CDR3 has 13 amino acids. CDR3 DNA: TGTGCCAGCAGTCCAAATAATCAAGAGACCCAGTACTTC. It is translated as CASSPNNQETQYF.

This clonotype was observed many times. The rearrangement uses TRBV19 and TRBJ1-5; D might be TRBD1 (5 bases). V was shortened by 4 bases and J by 5 bases, with 12 bases between the two germline ends. This CDR3 spans 14 amino acids. Germline-derived CDR1 and CDR2 are LNHDA and SQIVND (reference sequence). CDR3 in DNA: TGTGCCAGTAGTACGTCGGCGGGGCATCAGCCCCAGCATTTT. It codes for CASSTSAGHQPQHF.

Ten or more counts support this clonotype. The chain combines TRBV5-1 with TRBJ2-7; either TRBD1 or TRBD2 may supply D (5 bases each). The V gene's germline CDR1 is SGHRS and CDR2 YFSETQ. The CDR3 is made up of 15 amino acids. With 0 bases removed from V and 0 bases from J, the gap between germline ends came to 10 bases. The CDR3: CASSLGQGVSYEQYF. As DNA, the CDR3 is TGCGCCAGCAGCTTGGGGCAGGGAGTCTCCTACGAGCAGTACTTC.

In this sample, this clonotype turned up many times. The chain employs TRBV11-2 and TRBJ1-1, with 10 bases aligning to TRBD1. This CDR3 is built from 15 residues. V shed 4 bases and J 4 bases; nucleotides not matched to a gene: 6. Germline-derived CDR1 and CDR2 are SGHAT and FQNNGV. CDR3 region: CASSSNGQGGTEAFF. CDR3 sequence (DNA): TGTGCCAGCAGCTCGAACGGACAGGGGGGCACTGAAGCTTTCTTT.

This clonotype was detected many times. This chain joins TRBV7-2 and TRBJ1-1; D uncertain. CDR1 and CDR2 from the germline V gene are SGHTA and FQGNSA. The CDR3 extends over 13 amino acids. The V and J ends lost 6 bases and 2 bases respectively, with 10 bases between them. CDR3 in amino acids: CASRVDGNTEAFF. The DNA of the CDR3 is TGTGCCAGCAGAGTAGATGGAAACACTGAAGCTTTCTTT.

This clonotype has at least ten counts. The V call is TRBV5-1, the J call TRBJ2-7; D might be TRBD2 (5 bases). Germline lookup yields CDR1 SGHRS and CDR2 YFSETQ. Trimming took off 4 bases at V and 3 bases at J, with 14 bases between the two ends. The CDR3 spans 14 residues. CDR3 amino acids: CASSLPTGDYEQYF. As DNA, the CDR3 is TGCGCCAGCAGCCTACCCACCGGGGACTACGAGCAGTACTTC.